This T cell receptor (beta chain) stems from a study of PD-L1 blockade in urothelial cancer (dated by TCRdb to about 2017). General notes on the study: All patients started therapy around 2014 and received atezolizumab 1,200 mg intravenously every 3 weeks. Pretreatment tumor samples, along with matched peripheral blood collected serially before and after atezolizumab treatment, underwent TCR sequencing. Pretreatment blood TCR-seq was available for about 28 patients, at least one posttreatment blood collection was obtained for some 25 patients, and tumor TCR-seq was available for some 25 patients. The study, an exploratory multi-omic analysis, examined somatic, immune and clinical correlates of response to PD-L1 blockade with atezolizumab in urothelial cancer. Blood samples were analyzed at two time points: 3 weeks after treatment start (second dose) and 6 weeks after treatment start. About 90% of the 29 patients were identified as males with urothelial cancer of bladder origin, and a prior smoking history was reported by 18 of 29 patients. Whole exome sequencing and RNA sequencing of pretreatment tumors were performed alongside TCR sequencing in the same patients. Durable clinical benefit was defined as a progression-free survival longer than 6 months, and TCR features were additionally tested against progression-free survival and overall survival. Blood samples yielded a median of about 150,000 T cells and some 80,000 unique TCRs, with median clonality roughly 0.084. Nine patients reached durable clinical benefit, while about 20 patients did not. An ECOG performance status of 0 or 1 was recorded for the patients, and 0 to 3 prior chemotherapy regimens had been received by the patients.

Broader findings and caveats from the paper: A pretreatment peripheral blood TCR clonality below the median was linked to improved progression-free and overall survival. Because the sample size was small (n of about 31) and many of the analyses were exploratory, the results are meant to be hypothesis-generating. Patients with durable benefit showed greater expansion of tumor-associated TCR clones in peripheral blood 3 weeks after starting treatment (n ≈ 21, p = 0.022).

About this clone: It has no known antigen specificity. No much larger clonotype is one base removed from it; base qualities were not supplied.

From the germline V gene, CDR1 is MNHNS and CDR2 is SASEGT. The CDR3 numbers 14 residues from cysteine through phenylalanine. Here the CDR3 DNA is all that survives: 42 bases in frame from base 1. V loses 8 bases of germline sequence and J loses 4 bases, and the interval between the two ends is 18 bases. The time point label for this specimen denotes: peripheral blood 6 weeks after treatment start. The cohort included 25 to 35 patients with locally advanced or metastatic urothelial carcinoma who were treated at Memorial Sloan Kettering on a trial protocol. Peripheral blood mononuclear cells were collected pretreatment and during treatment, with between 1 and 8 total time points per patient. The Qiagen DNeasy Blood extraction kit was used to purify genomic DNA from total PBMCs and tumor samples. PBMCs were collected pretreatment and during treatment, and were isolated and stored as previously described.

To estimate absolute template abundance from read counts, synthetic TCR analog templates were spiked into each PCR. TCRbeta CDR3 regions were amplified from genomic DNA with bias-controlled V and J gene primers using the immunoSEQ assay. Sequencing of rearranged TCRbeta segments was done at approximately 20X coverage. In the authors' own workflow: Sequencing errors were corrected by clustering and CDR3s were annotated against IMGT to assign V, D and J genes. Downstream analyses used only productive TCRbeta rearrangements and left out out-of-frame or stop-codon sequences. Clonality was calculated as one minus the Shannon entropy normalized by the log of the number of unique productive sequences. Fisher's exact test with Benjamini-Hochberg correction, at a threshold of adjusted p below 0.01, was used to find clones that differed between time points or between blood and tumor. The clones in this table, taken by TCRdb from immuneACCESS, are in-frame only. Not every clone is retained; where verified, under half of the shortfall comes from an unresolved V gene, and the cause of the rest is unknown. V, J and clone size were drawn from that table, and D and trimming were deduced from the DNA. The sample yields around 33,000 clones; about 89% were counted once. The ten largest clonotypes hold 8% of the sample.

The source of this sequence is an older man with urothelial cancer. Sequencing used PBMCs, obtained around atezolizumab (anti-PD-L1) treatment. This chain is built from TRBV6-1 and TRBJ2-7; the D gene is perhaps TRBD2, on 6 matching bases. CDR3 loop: CASSQEGTRYEQYF. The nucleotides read TGTGCCAGCTCCCAGGAGGGGACCCGATACGAGCAGTACTTC.